This T cell receptor (beta chain) was recovered during a study of T-cell memory formation after mild COVID-19. TCRdb processed the 5' RACE reads anew with MiXCR; each CDR3 protein has one entry. The sample includes 90,000 to 120,000 distinct CDR3 sequences, over 15% of them seen just once. This clonotype appeared a few times. Germline V gene data show CDR1 as MNHEY and CDR2 as SVGAGI. The CDR3 is 13 amino acids. Between the trimmed V and J ends, which lost 4 bases and 4 bases, there was a span of 10 bases. This chain uses TRBV6-5 with TRBJ1-2; weak D call: TRBD1 (5 bases). Sequences were obtained from PBMCs or a T cell subset sorted from them (not recorded which). This TCR came from a man aged 18 to 30 who had mild COVID-19 (a few samples of this study predate the infection). Cell type and time point are not known. CDR3 sequence: CASSSHQGYGYTF. CDR3 sequence (DNA): TGTGCCAGCAGTTCGCATCAGGGCTATGGCTACACCTTC.